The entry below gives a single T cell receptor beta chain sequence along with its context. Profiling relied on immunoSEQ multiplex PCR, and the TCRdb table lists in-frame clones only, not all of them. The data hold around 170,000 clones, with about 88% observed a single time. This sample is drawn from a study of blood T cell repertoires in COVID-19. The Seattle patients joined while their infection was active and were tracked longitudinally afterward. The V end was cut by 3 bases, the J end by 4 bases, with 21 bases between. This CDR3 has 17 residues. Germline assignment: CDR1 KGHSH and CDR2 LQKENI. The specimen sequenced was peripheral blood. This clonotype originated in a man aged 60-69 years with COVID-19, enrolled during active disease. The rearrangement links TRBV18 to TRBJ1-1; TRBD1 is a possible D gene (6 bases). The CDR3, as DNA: TGTGCCAGCTCACCGGGGGCAGGGAATTCCGCCAGCACTGAAGCTTTCTTT. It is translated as CASSPGAGNSASTEAFF.